The next 18 T cell receptor beta chains were all read from a single sample in a study of cytomegalovirus exposure and HLA in healthy donors. Amplification used 60 Vbeta primers and 13 Jbeta primers. Some clones are missing from TCRdb's copy, which holds only in-frame ones; the method was immunoSEQ multiplex PCR. Seen here are 95,000 to 150,000 clones, 73% observed once, and the top ten hold less than 4.5%. The sample comprised PBMCs. Receptors originate from a woman aged 40 to 50 in good health and CMV-seronegative.

This clone was seen more than once but under ten times. The CDR3 DNA sequence: TGTGCCAGCAGCTTAGTGGCGGGGGCGAATGGCTACACCTTC. Its protein product is CASSLVAGANGYTF. The rearrangement joins TRBV7-2 to TRBJ1-2; D might be TRBD1 (6 bases). Trimming removed 1 base at V and 6 bases at J, with 12 bases between. The CDR3 loop spans 14 amino acids. Germline V gene lookup returns CDR1 SGHTA and CDR2 FQGNSA.

The genes are TRBV28 and TRBJ2-1; tentative D call: TRBD2 (5 bases). Between the trimmed V and J ends, which lost 4 bases and 2 bases, there was a span of 9 bases. CDR3 size: 14 residues. Germline CDR1 MDHEN, CDR2 SYDVKM. The CDR3 loop is CASSSGFPYNEQFF. The CDR3 nucleotides read TGTGCCAGCAGTTCGGGGTTCCCCTACAATGAGCAGTTCTTC. Supplemented by reference TRBV28 and TRBJ2-1, the full variable domain reads DVKVTQSSRYLVKRTGEKVFLECVQDMDHENMFWYRQDPGLGLRLIYFSYDVKMKEKGDIPEGYSVSREKKERFSLILESASTNQTSMYLCASSSGFPYNEQFFGPGTRLTVL.

The V and J genes are TRBV9 and TRBJ2-3; weak D call: TRBD2 (5 bases). Trimming shortened V by 0 bases and J by 0 bases, and 11 bases separated the two germline ends. The germline V gene encodes CDR1 SGDLS and CDR2 YYNGEE. CDR3 length: 16 amino acids. DNA for the CDR3: TGTGCCAGCAGCGTAGACCCGTGGGAGAGCACAGATACGCAGTATTTT. It translates to CASSVDPWESTDTQYF.

Here the CDR3 DNA reads TGTGCCAGCAGCCCCCACCCACCGGGACTAGCGGGGCTTAATGAGCAGTTCTTC. This codes for CASSPHPPGLAGLNEQFF. This rearrangement joins TRBV7-2 to TRBJ2-1, with 13 bases identical to TRBD2. Germline CDR1 is SGHTA and CDR2 is FQGNSA. The CDR3 is 18 residues long. J gave up 7 bases and V 5 bases, and 14 bases lay outside the gene matches.

The V gene is TRBV19, the J gene TRBJ1-1; TRBD1 aligns across 8 bases. Looked up from germline, CDR1 is LNHDA and CDR2 is SQIVND (reference sequence). J gave up 2 bases and V 6 bases, and 5 bases lay outside the gene matches. The CDR3 is 14 amino acids. The CDR3 nucleotides read TGTGCCAGTAGCCAGACAGGGGTAAACACTGAAGCTTTCTTT. It specifies CASSQTGVNTEAFF.

In regard to this clone: The junction departs from the called germline gene at one end, perhaps through a read error. CDR3 DNA sequence: TGTGCTAGCAGCAGCAGACAGGGCGATCAGCCCCAGCATTTT. Protein sequence: CASSSRQGDQPQHF. The chain has TRBV7-7 and TRBJ1-5; the match to TRBD1 covers 7 bases. Germline CDR1 SSHAT, CDR2 FNYEAQ (reference sequence). CDR3 length equals 14 residues.

The chain combines TRBV9 with TRBJ2-5, with TRBD1 matching 11 bases. This CDR3 comprises 15 residues. Germline values: CDR1 SGDLS, CDR2 YYNGEE. V lost 4 bases and J lost 5; bases outside the gene matches: 7. The CDR3 region has the DNA TGTGCCAGCAGCTCCCGGGGACAGGGGGGGGAGACCCAGTACTTC. Protein sequence: CASSSRGQGGETQYF.

The sample holds a few counts of this clone. This CDR3 is also generated by other DNA sequences in the sample. The chain carries TRBV11-1 and TRBJ2-1; 7 positions match TRBD1. The CDR3 sequence is 16 residues long. CDR1 and CDR2 (germline): SGHAT, FQDESV (reference sequence). With 6 bases clipped from V and 9 bases from J, the junction kept 17 bases outside the gene matches. CDR3 loop: CASSKPGQMHFSEQFF. CDR3 nucleotides: TGTGCCAGCAGTAAACCGGGACAGATGCATTTTAGTGAGCAGTTCTTC.

This clone showed up just a few times. This rearrangement joins TRBV18 to TRBJ1-2; tentative D call: TRBD1 (5 bases). V lost 0 bases, J lost 6 bases, and 17 bases lay in between. CDR1 is KGHSH and CDR2 is LQKENI in the germline V gene. This CDR3 has 16 residues. DNA for the CDR3: TGTGCCAGCTCACCACCCTCACGGGGGACGGAAGATGGCTACACCTTC. Protein sequence: CASSPPSRGTEDGYTF. The variable domain in full, with the rest retrieved from reference TRBV18 and TRBJ1-2, is NAGVMQNPRHLVRRRGQEARLRCSPMKGHSHVYWYRQLPEEGLKFMVYLQKENIIDESGMPKERFSAEFPKEGPSILRIQQVVRGDSAAYFCASSPPSRGTEDGYTFGSGTRLTVV.

The rearrangement links TRBV18 to TRBJ2-1, with a possible D match to TRBD2 (6 bases). CDR1 and CDR2 from the germline V gene are KGHSH and LQKENI. V dropped 3 bases and J dropped 3 bases, with 12 bases sitting between them. CDR3 length equals 15 residues. CDR3 bases: TGTGCCAGCTCACCCCAGACGGACTACTACAATGAGCAGTTCTTC. Translation gives CASSPQTDYYNEQFF.

With regard to this clone: At one end the junction does not follow the germline gene, possibly because of a read error. The chain carries TRBV7-9 and TRBJ1-1, with 9 bases lining up with TRBD1. Germline CDR1 is SEHNR and CDR2 is FQNEAQ (reference sequence). This CDR3 is 18 amino acids long. Here the CDR3 reads CASSLQGGGTGTLTKAFF. As DNA, the CDR3 is TGTGCCAGCAGCCTCCAAGGGGGGGGGACAGGGACCCTCACTAAAGCTTTCTTT.

This clone has a handful of counts. The chain joins TRBV6-5 to TRBJ2-5, with 10 bases aligning to TRBD2. The DNA end lines up better with TRBJ2-7; the J call may be wrong. The CDR3 has 16 residues. Germline V gene data show CDR1 as MNHEY and CDR2 as SVGAGI. The CDR3 region has the DNA TGTGCCAGCAGTTACTCATTTACTAGCGGGAACTACGAGCAGTACTTC. It yields the protein CASSYSFTSGNYEQYF.

J is TRBJ2-5 and V is TRBV11-1; weak D call: TRBD1 (5 bases). Trimming took 4 bases from V and 2 from J, leaving 11 bases between them. Germline-derived CDR1 and CDR2 are SGHAT and FQDESV (reference sequence). The length of the CDR3 is 14 residues. The CDR3 region has the DNA TGTGCCAGCAGCTCCCGGACATTACAAGAGACCCAGTACTTC. Its protein product is CASSSRTLQETQYF. The entire variable domain, with the rest obtained from reference TRBV11-1 and TRBJ2-5, is as follows: EAEVAQSPRYKITEKSQAVAFWCDPISGHATLYWYRQILGQGPELLVQFQDESVVDDSQLPKDRFSAERLKGVDSTLKIQPAELGDSAMYLCASSSRTLQETQYFGPGTRLLVL.

This clone was counted a single time. This chain joins TRBV18 and TRBJ2-4; TRBD1 aligns across 9 bases. The CDR3 runs 17 residues. CDR1 is KGHSH, CDR2 LQKENI, per germline. J was trimmed by 0 bases and V by 3 bases; bases with no gene match: 6. The CDR3 DNA reads as TGTGCCAGCTCACCGGGACAGGGTGGGGGAGCCAAAAACATTCAGTACTTC. Its translation is CASSPGQGGGAKNIQYF.

This clone was counted only a few times. This chain connects TRBV2 to TRBJ1-1, with D tentatively TRBD1 (5 bases). The CDR3 covers 15 residues. Germline V CDR1 and CDR2: SNHLY, FYNNEI. V lost 3 bases, J lost 3 bases, and 14 bases lay in between. CDR3 DNA: TGTGCCAGCAGTGAGGATCTAGGGGTACACACTGAAGCTTTCTTT. Its translation is CASSEDLGVHTEAFF. Together with reference TRBV2 and TRBJ1-1, the CDR3 gives the full variable domain: EPEVTQTPSHQVTQMGQEVILRCVPISNHLYFYWYRQILGQKVEFLVSFYNNEISEKSEIFDDQFSVERPDGSNFTLKIRSTKLEDSAMYFCASSEDLGVHTEAFFGQGTRLTVV.

J is TRBJ1-6 and V is TRBV2, with TRBD1 as a possible D gene (5 bases). V lost 3 bases and J lost 10, with 16 bases in between. The CDR3 has 15 residues. Germline V gene data show CDR1 as SNHLY and CDR2 as FYNNEI. The CDR3 loop is CASSEAPRVGSPLHF. As DNA, the CDR3 is TGTGCCAGCAGTGAGGCCCCCAGGGTAGGCTCACCCCTCCACTTT.

The chain carries TRBV10-1 and TRBJ1-4; 8 bases align to TRBD1. From germline, CDR1 is WNHNN and CDR2 SYGVQD (reference sequence). The CDR3 extends over 15 amino acids. V was clipped by 4 bases and J by 7 bases; unmatched bases: 8. This chain's CDR3 is CASSAQDRVGEKLFF. DNA of the CDR3: TGCGCCAGCAGTGCTCAGGACAGGGTTGGTGAAAAACTGTTTTTT.

This clone was counted only a few times. The V call is TRBV4-3, the J call TRBJ2-2, with 11 bases fitting TRBD2. The trim removed 4 bases at V and 7 bases at J, leaving 8 bases unmatched. The germline CDR1 and CDR2 sequences are LGHNA and YSLEER. The CDR3 sequence is 16 residues long. Here the CDR3 DNA reads TGCGCCAGCAGCCCGCCGACTAGCGGGGTCGGCGGGGAGCTGTTTTTT. The encoded protein is CASSPPTSGVGGELFF.